The rows below give T cell receptor beta chains drawn from one sample of a study of beta chain features in type 1 diabetes. Profiling relied on immunoSEQ multiplex PCR, and the TCRdb table lists in-frame clones only, not all of them. This sample has hundreds of thousands of clones, with 17% found just once. Sequenced: naive CD4+ T cells from blood. These TCRs come from a woman aged 18-29 years in good health. Both conserved end residues are part of each CDR3. D genes are given only for firm matches. The size field is filled for only some rows; it gives once, few, many or a size class.

v_gene	abundance	d_gene	j_gene	CDR3aa	CDR3nt
TRBV28	NA	NA	TRBJ1-2	CASSLGHVEQGYGYTF	TGTGCCAGCAGTTTAGGACACGTCGAACAGGGCTATGGCTACACCTTC
TRBV4-3	few	NA	TRBJ2-7	CASSQLNGRDEQYF	TGCGCCAGCAGCCAACTAAATGGCCGTGACGAGCAGTACTTC
TRBV18	few	NA	TRBJ1-3	CASSPPDRSGNTIYF	TGTGCCAGCTCACCACCGGACCGATCTGGAAACACCATATATTTT
TRBV5-1	NA	NA	TRBJ2-1	CASSLAGGYGEQFF	TGCGCCAGCAGCTTGGCAGGGGGGTACGGTGAGCAGTTCTTC
TRBV9	NA	NA	TRBJ2-5	CASSDLPGNQETQYF	TGTGCCAGCAGCGATCTTCCGGGAAACCAAGAGACCCAGTACTTC
TRBV21-1	NA	NA	TRBJ2-7	CASSKRTYEQYF	TGTGCCAGCAGCAAAAGGACCTACGAGCAGTACTTC
TRBV7-2	few	TRBD1	TRBJ2-3	CASRLQGPLTDTQYF	TGTGCCAGCAGGCTACAGGGGCCCCTCACAGATACGCAGTATTTT
TRBV11-2	few	TRBD1	TRBJ2-2	CASSLRDSFLNTGELFF	TGTGCCAGCAGTCTCCGGGACAGCTTCTTGAACACCGGGGAGCTGTTTTTT
TRBV20-1	NA	NA	TRBJ2-1	CSATGTRRFF	TGCAGTGCTACCGGGACGCGTAGGTTCTTC
TRBV18	NA	NA	TRBJ2-2	CASSPPSVTGELFF	TGTGCCAGCTCACCACCTAGCGTCACCGGGGAGCTGTTTTTT
TRBV7-2	few	NA	TRBJ1-5	CASSSDRNQPQHF	TGTGCCAGCAGTTCCGACAGAAATCAGCCCCAGCATTTT
TRBV29-1	few	NA	TRBJ2-1	CSVEDAHSYSYNEQFF	TGCAGCGTTGAAGATGCCCATTCCTACTCCTACAATGAGCAGTTCTTC
TRBV7-8	NA	NA	TRBJ2-7	CASSLFTQAYEQYF	TGTGCCAGCAGCTTATTTACGCAAGCCTACGAGCAGTACTTC
TRBV29-1	NA	NA	TRBJ2-3	CSVDPSRRDTQYF	TGCAGCGTTGATCCGTCTCGGAGGGATACGCAGTATTTT
TRBV28	NA	NA	TRBJ1-3	CASSFGGSGNTIYF	TGTGCCAGCAGTTTCGGGGGCTCTGGAAACACCATATATTTT
TRBV7-6	NA	NA	TRBJ1-2	CASSLGGNYGYTF	TGTGCCAGCAGCTTAGGGGGGAACTATGGCTACACCTTC
TRBV28	NA	TRBD1	TRBJ1-2	CASSGQGRYGYTF	TGTGCCAGCAGTGGACAGGGCCGCTATGGCTACACCTTC
TRBV4-3	few	NA	TRBJ2-2	CASSRRPGGELFF	TGCGCCAGCAGCCGGAGGCCGGGAGGGGAGCTGTTTTTT
TRBV5-5	NA	NA	TRBJ2-5	CASSVKWEETQYF	TGTGCCAGCAGCGTCAAATGGGAAGAGACCCAGTACTTC
TRBV7-2	few	NA	TRBJ2-1	CASSLGSQGGVVEQFF	TGTGCCAGCAGCTTAGGGTCGCAGGGCGGGGTCGTTGAGCAGTTCTTC
TRBV29-1	NA	TRBD2	TRBJ2-1	CSVGRGGGSNEQFF	TGCAGCGTGGGCCGCGGGGGAGGCTCCAATGAGCAGTTCTTC
TRBV29-1	NA	NA	TRBJ2-3	CSVTFYSPTDTQYF	TGCAGCGTTACATTCTACAGCCCCACAGATACGCAGTATTTT
TRBV5-6	few	NA	TRBJ2-2	CASSHFHTGELFF	TGTGCCAGCAGCCATTTCCACACCGGGGAGCTGTTTTTT
TRBV6-5	few	NA	TRBJ2-1	CASSYSGQVYNEQFF	TGTGCCAGCAGTTACTCGGGCCAGGTGTACAATGAGCAGTTCTTC
TRBV7-2	few	TRBD2	TRBJ2-1	CASSFSGTTLNEQFF	TGTGCCAGCAGCTTCTCCGGGACTACCCTCAATGAGCAGTTCTTC
TRBV7-9	few	NA	TRBJ2-7	CASSLPPGEDEQYF	TGTGCCAGCAGCTTACCCCCCGGGGAAGACGAGCAGTACTTC
TRBV7-2	NA	NA	TRBJ2-7	CASSPIYVRGSSEQYF	TGTGCCAGCAGCCCCATATATGTTAGAGGGTCCTCCGAGCAGTACTTC
TRBV7-9	NA	NA	TRBJ1-2	CASSLEPRSGGYTF	TGTGCCAGCAGCTTAGAGCCTCGTTCGGGTGGCTACACCTTC
TRBV29-1	NA	TRBD2	TRBJ2-7	CSVEGSGDSYEQYF	TGCAGCGTTGAGGGTAGCGGGGATTCCTACGAGCAGTACTTC
TRBV7-9	NA	TRBD2	TRBJ2-7	CASSFSGIYEQYF	TGTGCCAGCAGCTTTAGCGGGATCTACGAGCAGTACTTC
TRBV7-6	few	TRBD1	TRBJ2-5	CASSNRDSQETQYF	TGTGCCAGCAGCAACCGGGACAGCCAAGAGACCCAGTACTTC
TRBV6-5	few	TRBD2	TRBJ2-3	CASRLAGGPHTQYF	TGTGCCAGCCGACTAGCGGGAGGTCCCCATACGCAGTATTTT
TRBV5-1	few	TRBD2	TRBJ2-2	CASSLLVRVGGSNTGELFF	TGCGCCAGCAGCCTGCTCGTGAGGGTAGGCGGGAGCAACACCGGGGAGCTGTTTTTT
TRBV6-6	few	TRBD2	TRBJ2-3	CASKIAGGTDTQYF	TGTGCCAGCAAAATAGCGGGAGGCACAGATACGCAGTATTTT
TRBV14	few	TRBD2	TRBJ2-1	CASSPRLAGSEQFF	TGTGCCAGCAGCCCCCGACTAGCGGGATCTGAGCAGTTCTTC
TRBV7-2	NA	TRBD2	TRBJ2-1	CASSEGLAGGRSEQFF	TGTGCCAGCAGCGAGGGACTAGCGGGAGGGCGAAGTGAGCAGTTCTTC
TRBV4-3	NA	NA	TRBJ2-1	CASSHRGSTANEQFF	TGCGCCAGCAGCCATCGGGGCAGTACGGCCAATGAGCAGTTCTTC
TRBV28	once	TRBD2	TRBJ2-1	CASSPSGTSGDNEQFF	TGTGCCAGCAGTCCTTCCGGGACTAGCGGGGACAATGAGCAGTTCTTC
TRBV11-2	NA	NA	TRBJ2-1	CASSSYIGAGQPHNEQFF	TGTGCCAGCAGCTCCTATATTGGGGCGGGACAGCCCCACAATGAGCAGTTCTTC
TRBV11-2	few	TRBD2	TRBJ2-7	CASSSGREPIYEQYF	TGTGCCAGCAGTTCCGGGAGGGAGCCGATCTACGAGCAGTACTTC
TRBV9	few	NA	TRBJ1-2	CASSVHPTGGGYTF	TGTGCCAGCAGCGTACACCCGACGGGTGGGGGCTACACCTTC
TRBV7-9	few	NA	TRBJ1-4	CAIPLRGPLEEKLFF	TGTGCCATCCCACTAAGGGGACCACTGGAGGAAAAACTGTTTTTT
TRBV7-9	NA	NA	TRBJ1-2	CASSLSPNYGYTF	TGTGCCAGCAGCTTATCCCCAAACTATGGCTACACCTTC
TRBV6-6	NA	TRBD2	TRBJ2-7	CASKLAGSEQYF	TGTGCCAGCAAGCTAGCGGGCAGCGAGCAGTACTTC
TRBV5-4	few	TRBD2	TRBJ2-7	CASSSGTRTYEQYF	TGTGCCAGCAGCTCGGGGACTAGAACCTACGAGCAGTACTTC
TRBV18	NA	NA	TRBJ2-3	CASSPRITGLDTQYF	TGTGCCAGCTCACCACGGATAACAGGTCTGGATACGCAGTATTTT